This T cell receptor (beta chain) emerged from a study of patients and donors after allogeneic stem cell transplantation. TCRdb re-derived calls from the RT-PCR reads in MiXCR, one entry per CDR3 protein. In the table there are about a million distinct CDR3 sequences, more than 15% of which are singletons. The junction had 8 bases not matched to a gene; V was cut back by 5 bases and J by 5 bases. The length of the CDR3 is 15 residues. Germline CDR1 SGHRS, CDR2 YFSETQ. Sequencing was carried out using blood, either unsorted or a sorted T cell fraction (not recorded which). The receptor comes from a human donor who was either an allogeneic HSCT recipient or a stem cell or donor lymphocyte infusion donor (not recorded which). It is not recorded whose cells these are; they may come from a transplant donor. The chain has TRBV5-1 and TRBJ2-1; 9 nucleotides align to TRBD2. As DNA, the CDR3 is TGCGCCAGCAGATTTGGCGGGGGGGACAACAATGAGCAGTTCTTC. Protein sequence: CASRFGGGDNNEQFF.